This TCR beta chain was found in a study of OX40 agonist ivuxolimab in advanced cancers. About the research overall: Given to patients was ivuxolimab, an agonistic anti-OX40 (CD134) antibody. Dose-escalation patients had hepatocellular carcinoma, melanoma, renal cell or head and neck cancer. Findings of the study overall: In the 0.1 to 3.0 mg/kg range, CD4+ and CD8+ blood T cells had expanded clonally by week 6.

On this clone itself: Its antigen is currently unknown.

Generated by immunoSEQ multiplex PCR, the TCRdb table keeps only in-frame clones and is missing some. The sample yields some 76,000 clones, about 93% seen once. Trimming removed 0 bases at V and 4 bases at J, with 13 bases between. The CDR3 is 15 residues long. Germline-derived CDR1 and CDR2 are SGDLS and YYNGEE. The clonotype comes from an adult with an advanced solid tumor such as melanoma, head and neck, liver or kidney cancer. Sequencing was performed on CD4+ or CD8+ T cells sorted from blood, taken in a trial of the OX40 agonist ivuxolimab. The V call is TRBV9, the J call TRBJ2-5, with D perhaps matching TRBD1 (6 bases). The chain's CDR3 is CASSVDHRDSETQYF. The CDR3 DNA is TGTGCCAGCAGCGTAGACCACAGGGATTCAGAGACCCAGTACTTC.